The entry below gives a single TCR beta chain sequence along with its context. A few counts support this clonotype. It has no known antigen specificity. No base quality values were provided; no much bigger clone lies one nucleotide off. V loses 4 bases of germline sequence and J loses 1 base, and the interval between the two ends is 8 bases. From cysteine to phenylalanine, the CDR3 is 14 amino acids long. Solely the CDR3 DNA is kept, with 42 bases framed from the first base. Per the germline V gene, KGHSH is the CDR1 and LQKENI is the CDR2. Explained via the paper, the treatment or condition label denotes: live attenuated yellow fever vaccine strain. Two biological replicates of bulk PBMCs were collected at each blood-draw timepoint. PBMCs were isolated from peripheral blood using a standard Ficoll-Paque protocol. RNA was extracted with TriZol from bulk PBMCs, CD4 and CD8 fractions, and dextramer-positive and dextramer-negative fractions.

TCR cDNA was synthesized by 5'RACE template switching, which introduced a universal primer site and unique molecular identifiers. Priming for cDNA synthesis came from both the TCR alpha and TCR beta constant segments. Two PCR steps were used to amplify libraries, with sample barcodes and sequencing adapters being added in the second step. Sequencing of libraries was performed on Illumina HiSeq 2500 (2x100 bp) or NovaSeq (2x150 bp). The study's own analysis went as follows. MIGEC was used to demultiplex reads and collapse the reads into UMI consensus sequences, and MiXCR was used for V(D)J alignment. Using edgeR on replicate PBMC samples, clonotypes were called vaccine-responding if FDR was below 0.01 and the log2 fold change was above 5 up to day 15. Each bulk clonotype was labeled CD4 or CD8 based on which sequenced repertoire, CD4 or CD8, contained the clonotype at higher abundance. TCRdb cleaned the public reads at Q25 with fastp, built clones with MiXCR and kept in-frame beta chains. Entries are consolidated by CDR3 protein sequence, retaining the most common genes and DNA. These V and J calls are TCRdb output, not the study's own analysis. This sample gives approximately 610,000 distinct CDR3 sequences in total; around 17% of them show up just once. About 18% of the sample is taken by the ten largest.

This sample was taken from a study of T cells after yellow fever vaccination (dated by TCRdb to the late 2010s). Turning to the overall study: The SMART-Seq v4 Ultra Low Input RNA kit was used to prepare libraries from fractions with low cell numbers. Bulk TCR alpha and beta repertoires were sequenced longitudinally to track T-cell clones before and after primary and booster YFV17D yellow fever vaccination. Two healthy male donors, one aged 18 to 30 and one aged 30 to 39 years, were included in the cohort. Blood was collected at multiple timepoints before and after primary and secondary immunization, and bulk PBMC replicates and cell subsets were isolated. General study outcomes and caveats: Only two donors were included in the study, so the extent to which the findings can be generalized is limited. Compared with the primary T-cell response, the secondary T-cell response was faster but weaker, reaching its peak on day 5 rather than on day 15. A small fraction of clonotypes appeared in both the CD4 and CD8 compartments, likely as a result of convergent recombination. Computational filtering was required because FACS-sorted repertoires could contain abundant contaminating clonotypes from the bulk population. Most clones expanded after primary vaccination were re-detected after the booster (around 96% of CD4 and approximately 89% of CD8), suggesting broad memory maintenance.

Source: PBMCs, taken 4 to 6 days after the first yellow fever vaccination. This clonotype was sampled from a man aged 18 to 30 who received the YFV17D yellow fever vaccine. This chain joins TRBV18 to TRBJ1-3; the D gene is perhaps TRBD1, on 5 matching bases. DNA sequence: TGTGCCAGCTCACGAGACAGATCTGGAAACACCATATATTTT. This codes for CASSRDRSGNTIYF.